The clone carrying this T cell receptor (beta chain) was seen a handful of times. What it recognizes is unknown. The sample is drawn from a study of human T cells and chemical hapten exposure. The overall study: Upper inner arm skin measuring 2 cm by 2 cm received 2% DPC for sensitization.

The CDR3 loop spans 17 amino acids. The trim removed 1 base at V and 3 bases at J, leaving 8 bases unmatched. Germline CDR1 is MDHEN and CDR2 is SYDVKM. Study observations and caveats: Expanded TCRs produced significantly more large CDR3 similarity clusters than controls did.

Time point meaning: patch test 3, about 24 weeks after DPC sensitization. Treatment indicated: therapeutic diphenylcyclopropenone sensitization with weekly scalp DPC. Ahead of each patch test application, blood was drawn. TCRdb passed the RACE reads through MiXCR, listing each CDR3 protein once. The sample has more than 100,000 distinct CDR3 sequences, around 11% seen once; the top ten hold more than 2%. The source material was whole blood, sampled in connection with sensitization to the hapten diphenylcyclopropenone (DPC). This clonotype was sampled from a woman in her fifties or sixties with alopecia areata. Some clones in this sample may be carry-over from other donors' samples. The rearrangement uses TRBV28 and TRBJ2-3; 9 bases line up with TRBD1. The CDR3 DNA follows: TGTGCCAGCAGTTTATCCTCACGGGACAGGGTAACAGATACGCAGTATTTT. Encoded protein: CASSLSSRDRVTDTQYF.